This T cell receptor beta chain was recorded in a study of cytomegalovirus exposure and HLA in healthy donors. Study outcomes and limitations: The productive fraction for most TCR beta V segments was about 87% or about 30% in an earlier analysis.

The CDR3 totals 15 residues. CDR1 and CDR2 from the germline V gene are KGHSH and LQKENI. Trimming at V came to 4 bases and at J to 1 base, leaving 4 bases not matched to a gene. Comments on this clone: No antigen is known for it.

Researchers ran the PCR with 60 Vbeta and 13 Jbeta primers. Sequenced by immunoSEQ multiplex PCR; TCRdb stores in-frame clones only, minus some. The table includes some 150,000 clones, about 80% detected once. The genes are TRBV18 and TRBJ1-1; TRBD1 matches 9 bases. The specimen was PBMCs. This TCR derives from a man aged 25-45 years in good health and CMV-seronegative. CDR3 nucleotides: TGTGCCAGCTCACACAGGGGGCATAGGAACACTGAAGCTTTCTTT. Translating it yields CASSHRGHRNTEAFF.